This TCR beta chain was captured in a study of cytomegalovirus exposure and HLA in healthy donors. General observations from the study: In vitro checks showed that a few CMV-associated chains really do target CMV antigens. Clonal expansion, a later analysis showed, was greater in HLA-associated TCR beta chains than in equally common others.

This clone was found a few times. Its antigen is not identified. 60 Vbeta and 13 Jbeta primers were used in PCR. Clones were read by immunoSEQ multiplex PCR, and TCRdb kept only the in-frame ones, dropping some. The sample carries 110,000 to 150,000 clones, roughly four fifths recorded once. Unrecorded immune exposure was likely among donors, who were nominally healthy when sampled. This clonotype was obtained from a man aged 25-45 years in good health and CMV-seronegative. Sequencing used PBMCs.

This CDR3 is CSGRDNEQFF. The CDR3 bases are TGCAGTGGCAGGGACAATGAGCAGTTCTTC. The chain links TRBV20-1 to TRBJ2-1, with D perhaps TRBD1 (5 bases). The CDR3 is 10 residues long. In germline, CDR1 is DFQATT, CDR2 SNEGSKA (reference sequence). Trimming cost V 7 bases and J 5 bases, with 6 bases left between them.